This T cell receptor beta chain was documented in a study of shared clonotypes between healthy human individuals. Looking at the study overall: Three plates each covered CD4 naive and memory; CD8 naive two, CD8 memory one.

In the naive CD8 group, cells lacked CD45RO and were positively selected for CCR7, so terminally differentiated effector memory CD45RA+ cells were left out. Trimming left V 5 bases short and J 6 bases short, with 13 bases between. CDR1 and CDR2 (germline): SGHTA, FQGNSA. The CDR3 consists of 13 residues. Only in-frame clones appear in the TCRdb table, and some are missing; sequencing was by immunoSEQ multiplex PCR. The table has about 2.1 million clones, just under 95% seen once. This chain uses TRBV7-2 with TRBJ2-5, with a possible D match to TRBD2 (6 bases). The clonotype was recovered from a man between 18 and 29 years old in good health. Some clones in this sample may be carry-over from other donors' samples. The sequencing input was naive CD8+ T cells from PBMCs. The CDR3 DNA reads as TGTGCCAGCAGCGGAGGGATCATGAAGACCCAGTACTTC. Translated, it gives CASSGGIMKTQYF.